This T cell receptor (beta chain) is from a study of shared clonotypes between healthy human individuals. Assay: immunoSEQ multiplex PCR; the TCRdb copy retains only in-frame clones and omits some. The data show around 700,000 clones, 72% seen once. V lost 0 bases and J lost 3, with 9 bases in between. The germline CDR1 and CDR2 sequences are SGHRS and YFSETQ. CDR3 size: 15 residues. Nashville, Tennessee was home to all donors, each a Caucasian adult. A CD45RA-negative memory subset and a CD45RA+ naive subset were separated from the CD4+ cells. The chain employs TRBV5-1 and TRBJ2-2; no clear D gene. The origin of this receptor is a woman younger than 45 in good health. What was sequenced was memory CD4+ T cells sorted from blood. Subset specified: CD45RA-negative fraction. CDR3 loop: CASSLDSWDTGELFF. The CDR3 DNA reads TGCGCCAGCAGCTTGGATAGCTGGGACACCGGGGAGCTGTTTTTT.